These 4 T cell receptor beta chains were sequenced from one sample in a study of regulatory T cells in long-lasting Graves disease listed by TCRdb under 2021. Library construction relied on multiplex PCR. Sequenced using an Illumina HiSeq 4000. To build TCR beta libraries, CDR3 regions were amplified by Arm-PCR using iRepertoire HTBI primers. The public sequencing data were trimmed at Q25 with fastp and processed into clonotypes with MiXCR by TCRdb, which kept only in-frame beta chains. When rows share a CDR3 protein, they turn into one entry using the most common DNA and genes. The sample table contains roughly 560,000 distinct CDR3 sequences; only one count was recorded for more than 10% of them. The ten largest clones add up to roughly 9.3% of the sample. The time point label here, explained by the study, means: newly diagnosed GD, antithyroid drugs for less than 3 months. For both TCR sequencing and RNA sequencing, RNA was extracted from PBMCs in TRIzol.

These data were likewise used in another study, on T cells in Graves' hyperthyroidism and ophthalmopathy.

Sequencing used peripheral blood mononuclear cells (PBMCs), obtained at new diagnosis, from a patient treated with antithyroid drugs. All receptors come from a woman in her 30s with Graves disease. Donor details come from another sample of the same person, matched by shared clones.

This clonotype was seen a handful of times. The chain has TRBV7-3 and TRBJ2-7; 8 bases align to TRBD1. This CDR3 is built from 15 residues. CDR1 is SGHTA, CDR2 FQGTGA, per germline. The junction had 8 bases not matched to a gene; V was cut back by 5 bases and J by 2 bases. The CDR3 DNA reads as TGTGCCAGCAGCCAAAGACAGGGGCGTCCCTACGAGCAGTACTTC. This codes for CASSQRQGRPYEQYF. Together with reference TRBV7-3 and TRBJ2-7, the CDR3 gives the full variable domain: GAGVSQTPSNKVTEKGKYVELRCDPISGHTALYWYRQSLGQGPEFLIYFQGTGAADDSGLPNDRFFAVRPEGSVSTLKIQRTERGDSAVYLCASSQRQGRPYEQYFGPGTRLTVT.

This clonotype was seen at least ten times. The V and J genes are TRBV3-1 and TRBJ1-2, with a possible D match to TRBD1 (6 bases). The CDR3 totals 14 residues. Looked up from germline, CDR1 is LGHDT and CDR2 is YNNKEL (reference sequence). The V gene lost 1 base and the J gene lost 0 bases, with 6 bases spanning the gap. CDR3 in DNA: TGTGCCAGCAGCCAAGGGGGGCCTAACTATGGCTACACCTTC. As protein: CASSQGGPNYGYTF.

This clonotype was seen many times. J is TRBJ2-7 and V is TRBV7-2; possibly TRBD1 or TRBD2 for D (6 bases each). Germline-derived CDR1 and CDR2 are SGHTA and FQGNSA. The V end lost 0 bases, the J end lost 4 bases, and 13 bases lay between the germline ends. The CDR3 totals 15 residues. The CDR3 is CASSLAGAGLYEQYF. The CDR3 bases are TGTGCCAGCAGCTTAGCGGGGGCGGGACTTTACGAGCAGTACTTC.

This clonotype appeared many times. This chain joins TRBV7-8 and TRBJ1-5, with TRBD1 matching 8 bases. Unmatched junction bases numbered 12, after V lost 4 bases and J lost 1 base. The CDR3 is 18 residues long. Germline V gene sequence: CDR1 SGHVS, CDR2 FQNEAQ. DNA for the CDR3: TGTGCCAGCAGCTCGGCAGGGGGCATGGGGCAGAGCAATCAGCCCCAGCATTTT. Encoded protein: CASSSAGGMGQSNQPQHF.